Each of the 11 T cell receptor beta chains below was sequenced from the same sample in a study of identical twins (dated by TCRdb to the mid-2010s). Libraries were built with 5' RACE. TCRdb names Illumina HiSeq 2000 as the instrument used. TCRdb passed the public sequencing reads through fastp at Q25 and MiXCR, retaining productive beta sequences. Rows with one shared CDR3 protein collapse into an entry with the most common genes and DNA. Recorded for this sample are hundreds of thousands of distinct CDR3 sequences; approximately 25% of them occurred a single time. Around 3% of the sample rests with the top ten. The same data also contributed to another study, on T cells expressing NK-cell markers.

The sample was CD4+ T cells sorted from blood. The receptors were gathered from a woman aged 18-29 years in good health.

Here the CDR3 DNA reads TGTGCCAGCAGCGCCGCCGGCGGAGGGGGCACCGGGGAGCTGTTTTTT. Amino acid sequence: CASSAAGGGGTGELFF. The genes are TRBV11-2 and TRBJ2-2; either TRBD1 or TRBD2 may supply D (6 bases each). CDR1 is SGHAT and CDR2 is FQNNGV in the germline V gene. Trimming removed 5 bases from V and 4 bases from J, with 17 bases in between. The CDR3 totals 16 residues.

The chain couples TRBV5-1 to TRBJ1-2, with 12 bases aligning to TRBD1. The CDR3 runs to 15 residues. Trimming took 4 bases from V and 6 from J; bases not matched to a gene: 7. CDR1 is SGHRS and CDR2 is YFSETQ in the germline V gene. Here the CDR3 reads CASSPGQGARDGYTF. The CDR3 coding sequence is TGCGCCAGCAGCCCGGGACAGGGGGCGCGAGATGGCTACACCTTC.

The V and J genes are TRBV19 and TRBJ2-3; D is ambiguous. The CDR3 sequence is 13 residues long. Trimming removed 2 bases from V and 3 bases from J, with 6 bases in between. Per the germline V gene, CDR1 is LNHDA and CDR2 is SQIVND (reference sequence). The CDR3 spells CASSIPITDTQYF. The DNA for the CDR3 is TGTGCCAGTAGTATACCAATAACAGATACGCAGTATTTT.

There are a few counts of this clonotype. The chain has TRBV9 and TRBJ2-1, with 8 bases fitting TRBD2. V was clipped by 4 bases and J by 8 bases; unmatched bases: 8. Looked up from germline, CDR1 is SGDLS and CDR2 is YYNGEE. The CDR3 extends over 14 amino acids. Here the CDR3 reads CASSLTSASDEQFF. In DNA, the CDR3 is TGTGCCAGCAGCTTGACTAGCGCCTCGGATGAGCAGTTCTTC.

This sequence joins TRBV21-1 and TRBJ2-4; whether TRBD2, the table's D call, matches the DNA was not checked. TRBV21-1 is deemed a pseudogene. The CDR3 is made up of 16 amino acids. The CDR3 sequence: CARLAAEHRNKNIQYF. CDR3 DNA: TGTGCCAGACTAGCCGCCGAGCATCGGAACAAAAACATTCAGTACTTC.

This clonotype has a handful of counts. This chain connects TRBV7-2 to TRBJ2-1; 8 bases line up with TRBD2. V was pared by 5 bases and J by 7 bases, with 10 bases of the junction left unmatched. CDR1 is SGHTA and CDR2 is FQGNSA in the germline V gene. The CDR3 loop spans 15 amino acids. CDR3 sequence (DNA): TGTGCCAGCAGCGCGAGCGGGAGAAGTCGGAATGAGCAGTTCTTC. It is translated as CASSASGRSRNEQFF.

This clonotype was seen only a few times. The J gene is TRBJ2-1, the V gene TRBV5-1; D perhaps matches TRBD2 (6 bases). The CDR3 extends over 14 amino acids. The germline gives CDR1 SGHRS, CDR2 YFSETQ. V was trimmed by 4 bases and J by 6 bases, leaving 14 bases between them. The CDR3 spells CASSQTSQTNEQFF. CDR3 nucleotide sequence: TGCGCCAGCAGCCAGACTAGTCAAACCAATGAGCAGTTCTTC.

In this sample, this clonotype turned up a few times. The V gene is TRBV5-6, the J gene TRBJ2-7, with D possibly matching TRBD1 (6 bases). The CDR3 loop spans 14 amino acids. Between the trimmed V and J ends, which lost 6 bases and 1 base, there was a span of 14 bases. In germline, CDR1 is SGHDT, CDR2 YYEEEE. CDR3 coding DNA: TGTGCCAGCACCTCCGGGACACCATCCTACGAGCAGTACTTC. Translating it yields CASTSGTPSYEQYF.

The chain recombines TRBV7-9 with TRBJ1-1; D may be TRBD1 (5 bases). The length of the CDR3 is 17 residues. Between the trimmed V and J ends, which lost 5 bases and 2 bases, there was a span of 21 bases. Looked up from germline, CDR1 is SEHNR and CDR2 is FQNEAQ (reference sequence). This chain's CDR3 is CASSPLVRGERNTEAFF. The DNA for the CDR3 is TGTGCCAGCAGCCCCCTCGTAAGGGGCGAAAGAAACACTGAAGCTTTCTTT.

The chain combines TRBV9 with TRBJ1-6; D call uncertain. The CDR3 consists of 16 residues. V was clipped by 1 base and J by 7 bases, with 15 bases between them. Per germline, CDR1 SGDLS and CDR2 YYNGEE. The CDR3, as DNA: TGTGCCAGCAGCGTATTGGGGAACGGCGGAAATTCACCCCTCCACTTT. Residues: CASSVLGNGGNSPLHF.

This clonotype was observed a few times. The CDR3 DNA is TGCAGCGCCCCGCGCTGCGGAGATACGCAGTATTTT. This sequence encodes CSAPRCGDTQYF. The rearrangement joins TRBV29-1 to TRBJ2-3; no clear D. The V end was cut by 7 bases, the J end by 5 bases, with 13 bases between. Germline V gene sequence: CDR1 SQVTM, CDR2 ANQGSEA. The CDR3 has 12 residues.